The clone carrying this T cell receptor (beta chain) came up many times. This CDR3 comprises 15 residues. Trimming at V came to 3 bases and at J to 6 bases, leaving 7 bases not matched to a gene. Germline CDR1 reads ENHRY; CDR2 reads SYGVKD. A TCRbeta library incorporating unique molecular identifiers was prepared. TCRdb reprocessed the PCR reads with MiXCR, giving one entry per CDR3 protein. In the table there are 450,000 to 600,000 distinct CDR3 sequences, about 10% of which are singletons. This entry is derived from a study of T-cell reconstitution after alpha-beta-depleted transplantation in children.

The rearrangement uses TRBV10-3 and TRBJ2-1; the match to TRBD2 covers 8 bases. The sample consisted of PBMCs, taken before TCRalphabeta/CD19-depleted stem cell transplant. The clonotype originates from a child aged 2-15 years with inherited bone marrow failure, due to receive a stem cell transplant. The CDR3 DNA reads as TGTGCCATCAGTGATGGCGGGAGGTCTAGCAATGAGCAGTTCTTC. Its protein is CAISDGGRSSNEQFF.